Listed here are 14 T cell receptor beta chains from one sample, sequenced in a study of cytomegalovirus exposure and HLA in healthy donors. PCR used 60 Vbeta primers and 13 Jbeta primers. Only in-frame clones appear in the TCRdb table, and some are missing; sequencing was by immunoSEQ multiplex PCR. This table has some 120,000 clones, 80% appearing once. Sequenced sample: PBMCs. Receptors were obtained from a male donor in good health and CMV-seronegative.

CDR3 sequence (DNA): TGTGCCAGCAGCCGACAACTAGCGGGAGGGCACCACGAGCAGTACTTC. It specifies CASSRQLAGGHHEQYF. The V and J genes are TRBV4-2 and TRBJ2-5; 13 nucleotides align to TRBD2. The J call is in doubt because the DNA end fits TRBJ2-7 better. The V gene's germline CDR1 is LGHNA and CDR2 YNFKEQ. There are 16 residues in the CDR3.

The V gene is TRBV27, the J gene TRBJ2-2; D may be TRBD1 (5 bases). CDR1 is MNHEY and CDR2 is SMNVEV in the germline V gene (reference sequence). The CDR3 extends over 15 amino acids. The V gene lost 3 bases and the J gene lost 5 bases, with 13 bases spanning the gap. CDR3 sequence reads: CASSFNRGWTGELFF. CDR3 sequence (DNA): TGTGCCAGCAGTTTCAATAGGGGATGGACCGGGGAGCTGTTTTTT.

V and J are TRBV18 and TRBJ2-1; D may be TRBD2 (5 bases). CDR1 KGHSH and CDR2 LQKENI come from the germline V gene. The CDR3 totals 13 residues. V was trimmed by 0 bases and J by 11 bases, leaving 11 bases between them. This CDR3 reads CASSPPLRGQQFF. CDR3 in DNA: TGTGCCAGCTCACCACCTCTCCGGGGTCAGCAGTTCTTC.

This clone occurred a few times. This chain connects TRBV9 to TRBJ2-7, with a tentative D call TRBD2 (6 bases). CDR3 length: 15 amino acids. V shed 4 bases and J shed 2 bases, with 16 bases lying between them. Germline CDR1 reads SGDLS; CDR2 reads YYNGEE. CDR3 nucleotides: TGTGCCAGCAGCTCCCGCCCCGGGAGCACCTACGAGCAGTACTTC. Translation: CASSSRPGSTYEQYF.

The DNA of the CDR3 is TGTGCCAGCAGTGTGGACAGGGGTTCGTCGTACTTC. Its protein product is CASSVDRGSSYF. The V gene is TRBV6-5, the J gene TRBJ2-7; 9 nucleotides match TRBD1. The CDR3 consists of 12 residues. CDR1 and CDR2 from the germline V gene are MNHEY and SVGAGI. The V and J ends lost 5 bases and 12 bases, in that order; junction bases with no gene match: 8.

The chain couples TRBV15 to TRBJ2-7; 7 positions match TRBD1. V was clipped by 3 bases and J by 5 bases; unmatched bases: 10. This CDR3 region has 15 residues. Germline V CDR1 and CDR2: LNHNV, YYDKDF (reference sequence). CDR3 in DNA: TGTGCCACCAGCAGGGCCGGGACAGCATTCCACGAGCAGTACTTC. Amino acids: CATSRAGTAFHEQYF.

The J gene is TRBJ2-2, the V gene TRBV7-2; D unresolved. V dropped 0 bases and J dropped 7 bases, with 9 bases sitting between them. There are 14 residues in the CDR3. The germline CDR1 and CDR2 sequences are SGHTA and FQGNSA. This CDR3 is CASSLAWSGGELFF. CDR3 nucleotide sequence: TGTGCCAGCAGCTTAGCCTGGTCCGGCGGGGAGCTGTTTTTT.

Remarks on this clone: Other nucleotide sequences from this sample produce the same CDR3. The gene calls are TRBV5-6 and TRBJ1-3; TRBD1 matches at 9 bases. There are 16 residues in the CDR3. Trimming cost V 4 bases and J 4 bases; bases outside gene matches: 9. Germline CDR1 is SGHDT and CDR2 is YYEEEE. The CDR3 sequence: CASSRPQDRGGNTIYF. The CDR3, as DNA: TGTGCCAGCAGCCGCCCCCAAGACAGGGGGGGAAACACCATATATTTT.

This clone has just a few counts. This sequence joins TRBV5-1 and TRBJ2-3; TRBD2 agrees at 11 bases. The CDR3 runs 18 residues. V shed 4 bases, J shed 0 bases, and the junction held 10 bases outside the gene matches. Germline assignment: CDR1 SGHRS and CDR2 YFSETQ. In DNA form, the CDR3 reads TGCGCCAGCAGCCCCCTAGCGGGGGGAGTCTCTAGCACAGATACGCAGTATTTT. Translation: CASSPLAGGVSSTDTQYF.

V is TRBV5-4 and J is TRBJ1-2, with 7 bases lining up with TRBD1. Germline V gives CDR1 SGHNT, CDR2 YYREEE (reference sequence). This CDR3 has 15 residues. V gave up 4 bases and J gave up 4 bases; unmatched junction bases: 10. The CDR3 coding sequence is TGTGCCAGCAGCCAAGGCAGGGGGTTTGGCTATGGCTACACCTTC. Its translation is CASSQGRGFGYGYTF.

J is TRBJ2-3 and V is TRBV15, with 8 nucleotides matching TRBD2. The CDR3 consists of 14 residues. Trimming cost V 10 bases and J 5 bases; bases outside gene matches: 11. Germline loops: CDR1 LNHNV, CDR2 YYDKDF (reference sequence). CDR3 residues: CAMSSGGYEDTQYF. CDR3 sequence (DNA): TGTGCCATGTCGTCGGGGGGGTACGAAGATACGCAGTATTTT.

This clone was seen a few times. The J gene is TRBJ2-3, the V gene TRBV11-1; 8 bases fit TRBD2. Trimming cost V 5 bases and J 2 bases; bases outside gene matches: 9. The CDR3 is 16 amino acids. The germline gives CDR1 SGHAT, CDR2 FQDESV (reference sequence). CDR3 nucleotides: TGTGCCAGCAGCCCGGGACTAGACCACATCACAGATACGCAGTATTTT. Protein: CASSPGLDHITDTQYF.

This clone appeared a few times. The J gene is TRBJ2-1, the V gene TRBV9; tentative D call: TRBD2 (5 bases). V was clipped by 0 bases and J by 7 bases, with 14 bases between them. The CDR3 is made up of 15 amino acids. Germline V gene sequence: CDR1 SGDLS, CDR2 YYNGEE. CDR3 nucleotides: TGTGCCAGCAGCGTAGGTATGGGTACGGGGAATGAGCAGTTCTTC. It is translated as CASSVGMGTGNEQFF.

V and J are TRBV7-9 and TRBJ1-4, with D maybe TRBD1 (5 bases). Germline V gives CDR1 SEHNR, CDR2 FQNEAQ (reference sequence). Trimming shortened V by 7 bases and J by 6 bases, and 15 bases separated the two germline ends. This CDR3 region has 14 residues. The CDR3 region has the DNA TGTGCCAGCACCACCGACCGGGGGGATGAAAAACTGTTTTTT. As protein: CASTTDRGDEKLFF.